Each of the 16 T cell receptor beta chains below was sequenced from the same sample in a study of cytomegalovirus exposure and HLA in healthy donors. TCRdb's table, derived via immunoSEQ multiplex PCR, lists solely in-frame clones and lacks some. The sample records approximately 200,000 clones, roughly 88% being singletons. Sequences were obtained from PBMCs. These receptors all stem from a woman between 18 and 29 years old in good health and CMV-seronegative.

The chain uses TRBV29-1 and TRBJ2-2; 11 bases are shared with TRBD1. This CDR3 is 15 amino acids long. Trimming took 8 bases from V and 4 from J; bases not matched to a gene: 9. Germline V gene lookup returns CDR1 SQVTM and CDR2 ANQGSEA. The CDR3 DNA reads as TGCAGCCCCCGTTCCGGGACAGGGGGCACCGGGGAGCTGTTTTTT. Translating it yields CSPRSGTGGTGELFF.

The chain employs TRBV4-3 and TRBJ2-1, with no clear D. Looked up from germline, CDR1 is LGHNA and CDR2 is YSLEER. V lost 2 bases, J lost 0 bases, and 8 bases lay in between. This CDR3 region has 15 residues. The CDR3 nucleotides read TGCGCCAGCAGCCAACCAGGCCGCTCCTACAATGAGCAGTTCTTC. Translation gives CASSQPGRSYNEQFF.

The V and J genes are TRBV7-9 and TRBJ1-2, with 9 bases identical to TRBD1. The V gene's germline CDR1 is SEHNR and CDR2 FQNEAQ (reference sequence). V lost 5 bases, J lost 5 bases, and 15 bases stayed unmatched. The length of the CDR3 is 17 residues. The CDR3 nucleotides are TGTGCCAGCAGCCGGGACAGGGAGGCCTCCTTAGATTATGGCTACACCTTC. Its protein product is CASSRDREASLDYGYTF.

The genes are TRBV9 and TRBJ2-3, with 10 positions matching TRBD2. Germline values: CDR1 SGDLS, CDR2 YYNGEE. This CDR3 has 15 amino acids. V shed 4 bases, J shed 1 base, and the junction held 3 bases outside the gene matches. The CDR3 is CASSPGTSGTDTQYF. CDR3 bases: TGTGCCAGCAGCCCCGGGACTAGCGGCACAGATACGCAGTATTTT.

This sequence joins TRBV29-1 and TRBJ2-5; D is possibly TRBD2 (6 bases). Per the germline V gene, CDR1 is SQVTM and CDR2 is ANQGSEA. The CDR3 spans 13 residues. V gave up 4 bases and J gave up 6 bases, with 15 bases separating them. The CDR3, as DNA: TGCAGCGTTGGGGCAGGGACTTTGCAGACCCAGTACTTC. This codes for CSVGAGTLQTQYF.

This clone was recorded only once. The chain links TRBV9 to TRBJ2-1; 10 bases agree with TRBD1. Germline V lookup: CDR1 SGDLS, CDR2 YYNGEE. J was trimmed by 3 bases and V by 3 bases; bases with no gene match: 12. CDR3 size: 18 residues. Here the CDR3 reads CASSANPGTGVVYNEQFF. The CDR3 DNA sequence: TGTGCCAGCAGCGCGAACCCCGGGACAGGGGTGGTCTACAATGAGCAGTTCTTC.

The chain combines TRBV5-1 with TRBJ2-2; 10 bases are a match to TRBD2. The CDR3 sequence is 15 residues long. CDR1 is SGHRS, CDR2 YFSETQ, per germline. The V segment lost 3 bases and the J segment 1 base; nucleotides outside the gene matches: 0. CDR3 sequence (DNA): TGCGCCAGCAGCTGGACTAGCGGGAACACCGGGGAGCTGTTTTTT. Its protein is CASSWTSGNTGELFF.

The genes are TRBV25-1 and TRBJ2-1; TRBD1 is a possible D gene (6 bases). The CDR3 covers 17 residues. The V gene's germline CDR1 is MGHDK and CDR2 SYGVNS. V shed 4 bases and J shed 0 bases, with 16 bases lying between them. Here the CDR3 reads CASSAARGASSYNEQFF. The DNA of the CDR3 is TGTGCCAGCAGTGCAGCCAGGGGAGCGAGCTCCTACAATGAGCAGTTCTTC.

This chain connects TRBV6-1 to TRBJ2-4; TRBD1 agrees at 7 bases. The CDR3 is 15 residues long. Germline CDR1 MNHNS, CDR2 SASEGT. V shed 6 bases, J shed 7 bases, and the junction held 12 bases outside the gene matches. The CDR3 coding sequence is TGTGCCAGCAGCGAGACAGGGTTTGGTTGGAACATTCAGTACTTC. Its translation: CASSETGFGWNIQYF.

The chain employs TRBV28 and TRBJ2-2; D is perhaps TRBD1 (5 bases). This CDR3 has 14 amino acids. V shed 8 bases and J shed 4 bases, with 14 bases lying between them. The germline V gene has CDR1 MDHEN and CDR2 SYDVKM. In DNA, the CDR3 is TGTGCCAGCCACAACTGGGGCGGCACCGGGGAGCTGTTTTTT. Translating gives CASHNWGGTGELFF.

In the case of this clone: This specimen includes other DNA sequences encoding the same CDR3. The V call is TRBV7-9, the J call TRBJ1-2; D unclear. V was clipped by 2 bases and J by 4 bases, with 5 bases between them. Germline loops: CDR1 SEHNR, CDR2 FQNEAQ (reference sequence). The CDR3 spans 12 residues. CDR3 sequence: CASSLRSYGYTF. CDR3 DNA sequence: TGTGCCAGCAGCTTACGGAGCTATGGCTACACCTTC.

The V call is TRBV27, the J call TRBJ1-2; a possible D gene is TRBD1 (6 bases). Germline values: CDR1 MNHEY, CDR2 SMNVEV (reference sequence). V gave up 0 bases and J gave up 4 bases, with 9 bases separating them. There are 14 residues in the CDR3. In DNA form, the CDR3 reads TGTGCCAGCAGTTTATCGTCCAGGGGCTATGGCTACACCTTC. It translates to CASSLSSRGYGYTF.

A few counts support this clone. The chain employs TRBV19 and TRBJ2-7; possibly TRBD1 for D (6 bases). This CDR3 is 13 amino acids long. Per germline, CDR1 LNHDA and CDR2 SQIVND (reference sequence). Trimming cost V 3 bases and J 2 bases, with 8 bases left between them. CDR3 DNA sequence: TGTGCCAGTAGTATCGCAGGGGCCTACGAGCAGTACTTC. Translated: CASSIAGAYEQYF. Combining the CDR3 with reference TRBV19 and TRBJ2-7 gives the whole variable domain DGGITQSPKYLFRKEGQNVTLSCEQNLNHDAMYWYRQDPGQGLRLIYYSQIVNDFQKGDIAEGYSVSREKKESFPLTVTSAQKNPTAFYLCASSIAGAYEQYFGPGTRLTVT.

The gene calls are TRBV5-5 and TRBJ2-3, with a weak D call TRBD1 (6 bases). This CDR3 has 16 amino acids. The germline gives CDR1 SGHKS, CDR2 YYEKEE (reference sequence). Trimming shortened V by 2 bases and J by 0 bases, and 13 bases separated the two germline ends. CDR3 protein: CASSFLQGDSTDTQYF. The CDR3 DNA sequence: TGTGCCAGCAGCTTTCTACAGGGTGACAGCACAGATACGCAGTATTTT.

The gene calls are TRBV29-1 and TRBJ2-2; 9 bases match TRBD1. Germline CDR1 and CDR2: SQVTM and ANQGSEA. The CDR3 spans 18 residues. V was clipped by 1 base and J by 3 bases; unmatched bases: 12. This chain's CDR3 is CSVEGEVDRGEHTGELFF. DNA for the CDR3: TGCAGCGTTGAAGGGGAGGTGGACAGGGGCGAACACACCGGGGAGCTGTTTTTT.

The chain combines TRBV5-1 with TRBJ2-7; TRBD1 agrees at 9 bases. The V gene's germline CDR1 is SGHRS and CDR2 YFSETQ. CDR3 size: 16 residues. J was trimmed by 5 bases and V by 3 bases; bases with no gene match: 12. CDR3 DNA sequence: TGCGCCAGCAGCTCGGGTTTTGGGACAGGGCTAGACGAGCAGTACTTC. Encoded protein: CASSSGFGTGLDEQYF.